This passage covers 28 T cell receptor beta chains from one sample sequenced in a study of CD8 T cells in ankylosing spondylitis. TCRdb fed the 5' RACE reads into MiXCR, producing one record per CDR3 protein. Found here are approximately 250,000 distinct CDR3 sequences, 24% of them singletons; the top ten hold about 0.6%. Sequenced input: blood, either unsorted or a sorted T cell fraction (not recorded which). These receptors originate from a male donor with ankylosing spondylitis or in good health (not recorded which).

There are a few counts of this clonotype. The chain joins TRBV12-3 or TRBV12-4 to TRBJ2-7, with D hard to call. There are 12 residues in the CDR3. V lost 3 bases and J 5 bases, leaving 8 bases between the germline ends. In DNA, the CDR3 is TGTGCCAGCAGTTTTATCGTCAACGAGCAGTACTTC. Residues: CASSFIVNEQYF.

This clonotype was observed once. The chain carries TRBV12-3 or TRBV12-4 and TRBJ2-2; a weak D match, TRBD2 (6 bases). Trimming pared 8 bases from V and 6 bases from J, leaving 22 bases between. The CDR3 consists of 16 residues. The CDR3 loop reads CASAGLGVAWAGELFF. CDR3 coding DNA: TGTGCCAGCGCGGGGTTAGGGGTAGCGTGGGCCGGGGAGCTGTTTTTT.

The V and J genes are TRBV7-6 and TRBJ2-1; the D call may be TRBD1 or TRBD2 (5 bases each). Germline V lookup: CDR1 SGHVS, CDR2 FNYEAQ. The CDR3 has 15 amino acids. V lost 1 base and J lost 7, with 14 bases in between. CDR3 residues: CASSLVGGPLNEQFF. The DNA of the CDR3 is TGTGCCAGCAGCTTAGTTGGGGGTCCCTTAAATGAGCAGTTCTTC.

Many counts were recorded for this clonotype. The chain employs TRBV20-1 and TRBJ2-5, with D perhaps TRBD2 (5 bases). CDR3 length: 15 residues. V lost 6 bases to trimming and J lost 0 bases, with 17 bases between them. Germline CDR1 DFQATT, CDR2 SNEGSKA (reference sequence). The CDR3 bases are TGCAGTGCGGAAAAAGCGGCCAAAAACCAAGAGACCCAGTACTTC. Protein product: CSAEKAAKNQETQYF.

This clonotype has ten or more counts. The chain employs TRBV24-1 and TRBJ2-3; 10 bases align to TRBD2. V was pared by 2 bases and J by 4 bases, with 8 bases of the junction left unmatched. CDR3 length equals 17 residues. Germline assignment: CDR1 KGHDR and CDR2 SFDVKD. CDR3 nucleotides: TGTGCCACCAGTGATTCCAAGCGGGGGGGTCCTGCAGATACGCAGTATTTT. It encodes CATSDSKRGGPADTQYF.

This clonotype was recorded at least ten times. The J gene is TRBJ1-1, the V gene TRBV6-5; perhaps TRBD1 as D (5 bases). Germline V CDR1 and CDR2: MNHEY, SVGAGI. Trimming shortened V by 0 bases and J by 0 bases, and 8 bases separated the two germline ends. This CDR3 has 15 amino acids. CDR3 region: CASSYSTAMNTEAFF. CDR3 sequence (DNA): TGTGCCAGCAGTTACTCGACAGCCATGAACACTGAAGCTTTCTTT.

This clonotype was counted a few times. The V gene is TRBV12-5, the J gene TRBJ2-6, with D possibly TRBD2 on 5 matching bases. Deletions cut 7 bases from V and 2 bases from J, with 6 bases between. Germline V lookup: CDR1 LGHNT, CDR2 FRNRAP. This CDR3 has 13 residues. The CDR3 is CASARAGANVLTF. DNA for the CDR3: TGTGCTAGTGCGAGGGCTGGGGCCAACGTCCTGACTTTC.

This clonotype was counted many times. The chain links TRBV10-3 to TRBJ1-5, with 7 bases that match TRBD1. Unmatched junction bases numbered 9, after V lost 0 bases and J lost 1 base. The CDR3 spans 18 residues. The germline gives CDR1 ENHRY, CDR2 SYGVKD. The CDR3 sequence is CAISESARGTGSNQPQHF. The CDR3 bases are TGTGCCATCAGTGAGTCGGCCAGGGGGACGGGGAGCAATCAGCCCCAGCATTTT.

The chain joins TRBV20-1 to TRBJ2-7, with D hard to call. V lost 5 bases, J lost 3 bases, and 11 bases lay in between. The V gene's germline CDR1 is DFQATT and CDR2 SNEGSKA (reference sequence). The CDR3 length is 12 residues. CDR3 amino acids: CSAQEGNYEQYF. CDR3 bases: TGCAGTGCTCAGGAAGGAAACTACGAGCAGTACTTC.

This clonotype was recorded at least ten times. The genes are TRBV24-1 and TRBJ2-3; no firm D call. The CDR3 extends over 13 amino acids. V lost 2 bases, J lost 8 bases, and 10 bases lay in between. The V gene's germline CDR1 is KGHDR and CDR2 SFDVKD. CDR3 sequence: CATSDSPSATQYF. CDR3 nucleotides: TGTGCCACCAGTGATTCGCCTTCCGCTACGCAGTATTTT.

In the case of this clonotype: At one boundary the junction diverges from the germline segment, which might be a read error. The V gene is TRBV10-3, the J gene TRBJ2-7; no reliable D call. Per the germline V gene, CDR1 is ENHRY and CDR2 is SYGVKD. CDR3 size: 14 residues. CDR3 bases: TGTGCCATCAGTGAGTCGGCCTACTCCTACGAGCAGTGCTTC. Translating it yields CAISESAYSYEQCF.

Only one count was recorded for this clonotype. The chain carries TRBV12-3 or TRBV12-4 and TRBJ2-7, with 7 positions matching TRBD2. Trimming at V came to 3 bases and at J to 7 bases, leaving 9 bases not matched to a gene. The CDR3 sequence is 14 residues long. CDR3 nucleotides: TGTGCCAGCAGTTTCGGGGGAGGGAGAAGGGAGCAGTACTTC. Its protein product is CASSFGGGRREQYF.

This clonotype appeared a few times. The chain carries TRBV10-3 and TRBJ2-1; TRBD2 agrees at 9 bases. The CDR3 loop spans 16 amino acids. Germline V gene sequence: CDR1 ENHRY, CDR2 SYGVKD. Unmatched junction bases numbered 7, after V lost 5 bases and J lost 2 bases. The CDR3 nucleotides are TGTGCCATCAGTCCCGGGACTAGCTTTGCCTACAATGAGCAGTTCTTC. It encodes CAISPGTSFAYNEQFF.

Of note for this clonotype: At one end the junction does not follow the germline gene, possibly because of a read error. The CDR3 loop is CASRYSFGTDTQYF. CDR3 DNA: TGTGCCAGCAGATACTCGTTCGGGACAGATACGCAGTATTTT. V gene TRBV6-5 combines with J gene TRBJ2-3, with D unclear. Looked up from germline, CDR1 is MNHEY and CDR2 is SVGAGI. This CDR3 is 14 amino acids long.

This clonotype was seen at least ten times. This sequence joins TRBV20-1 and TRBJ2-2; D might be TRBD1 or TRBD2, each matching 5 bases. The CDR3 has 14 residues. Between the trimmed V and J ends, which lost 6 bases and 6 bases, there was a span of 17 bases. CDR1 is DFQATT and CDR2 is SNEGSKA in the germline V gene (reference sequence). For the CDR3, the DNA is TGCAGTGCCCCTCGCGGCATGGGGGCCGGGGAGCTGTTTTTT. Translation: CSAPRGMGAGELFF.

The gene calls are TRBV12-3 or TRBV12-4 and TRBJ1-5; D call uncertain. CDR3 length equals 13 residues. Trimming stripped 1 base from V and 9 bases from J, with 10 bases between. The CDR3 DNA reads TGTGCCAGCAGTTTAGACCAGTTAGGGCCCCAGCATTTT. Its translation is CASSLDQLGPQHF.

CDR3 DNA sequence: TGCAGTGTCACAGAGGGCCTGTGGGCCCTCCACTTT. This gives the protein CSVTEGLWALHF. The rearrangement uses TRBV20-1 and TRBJ1-6; D unresolved. The germline V gene has CDR1 DFQATT and CDR2 SNEGSKA (reference sequence). The CDR3 is 12 amino acids. Trimming removed 7 bases at V and 14 bases at J, with 18 bases between.

The rearrangement joins TRBV20-1 to TRBJ1-5; D might be TRBD1 (5 bases). Between the trimmed V and J ends, which lost 6 bases and 4 bases, there was a span of 16 bases. This CDR3 is built from 14 residues. CDR1 DFQATT and CDR2 SNEGSKA come from the germline V gene (reference sequence). The CDR3 spells CSARLGVLNQPQHF. Here the CDR3 DNA reads TGCAGTGCACGGTTGGGGGTGCTGAATCAGCCCCAGCATTTT.

This clonotype was detected a few times. This sequence joins TRBV15 and TRBJ1-3, with D perhaps TRBD1 (5 bases). The germline CDR1 and CDR2 sequences are LNHNV and YYDKDF (reference sequence). Trimming pared 1 base from V and 2 bases from J, leaving 12 bases between. The CDR3 loop spans 16 amino acids. DNA for the CDR3: TGTGCCACCAGCAGAGGATCCGACAGACCTGGAAACACCATATATTTT. This encodes CATSRGSDRPGNTIYF.

The rearrangement links TRBV5-5 to TRBJ2-5, with D perhaps TRBD2 (6 bases). This CDR3 has 14 amino acids. Trimming took 5 bases from V and 1 from J, leaving 12 bases between them. Germline V gene data show CDR1 as SGHKS and CDR2 as YYEKEE (reference sequence). CDR3 protein: CASRQAGSQETQYF. The CDR3 coding sequence is TGTGCCAGCAGGCAGGCGGGGTCCCAAGAGACCCAGTACTTC.

The chain joins TRBV2 to TRBJ2-7; a possible D gene is TRBD2 (5 bases). This CDR3 has 14 residues. In germline, CDR1 is SNHLY, CDR2 FYNNEI. The germline V and J ends were trimmed by 4 bases and 0 bases, with 10 bases remaining between them. In DNA form, the CDR3 reads TGTGCCAGCAGTGTGGGAGCCATCTCCTACGAGCAGTACTTC. Translation gives CASSVGAISYEQYF.

The chain joins TRBV20-1 to TRBJ2-1, with D tentatively TRBD1 (5 bases). The CDR3 sequence is 15 residues long. Between the trimmed V and J ends, which lost 2 bases and 9 bases, there was a span of 20 bases. Germline-derived CDR1 and CDR2 are DFQATT and SNEGSKA (reference sequence). In nucleotides, the CDR3 is TGCAGTGCTAGACGCTCGATGGCAGGGTCGGGTGAGCAGTTCTTC. Protein product: CSARRSMAGSGEQFF.

Concerning this clonotype: This may arise from a read error, as a much more abundant clone is one base away. This is likely a read error, given that the CDR3 carries no conserved phenylalanine or tryptophan at its end. The V and J genes are TRBV28 and TRBJ1-5, with 7 bases lining up with TRBD1. Per germline, CDR1 MDHEN and CDR2 SYDVKM. The CDR3 runs 15 residues. J was trimmed by 0 bases and V by 7 bases; bases with no gene match: 6. The CDR3 is CASTSQGSSNQPQHL. CDR3 in DNA: TGTGCCAGCACGTCACAGGGGAGTAGCAATCAGCCCCAGCATTTA.

This clonotype was counted at least ten times. V is TRBV29-1 and J is TRBJ2-3; 8 nucleotides align to TRBD1. CDR3 size: 11 residues. V was clipped by 6 bases and J by 6 bases; unmatched bases: 2. Germline V lookup: CDR1 SQVTM, CDR2 ANQGSEA. The CDR3 coding sequence is TGCAGCGTGGACAGGGTGGATACGCAGTATTTT. It translates to CSVDRVDTQYF.

This clonotype was observed a few times. This chain links TRBV29-1 with TRBJ2-1, with D tentatively TRBD1 (6 bases). V lost 8 bases to trimming and J lost 7 bases, with 18 bases between them. CDR3 length equals 13 residues. Germline V CDR1 and CDR2: SQVTM, ANQGSEA. CDR3 in amino acids: CSRADRLGNEQFF. The CDR3 DNA reads TGCAGCCGAGCCGACAGGCTGGGTAATGAGCAGTTCTTC.

The chain is built from TRBV7-6 and TRBJ2-5; unclear D gene. The CDR3 totals 13 residues. CDR1 and CDR2 from the germline V gene are SGHVS and FNYEAQ. Trimming left V 0 bases short and J 2 bases short, with 4 bases between. The CDR3 region has the DNA TGTGCCAGCAGCTTAGCTTTTCAAGAGACCCAGTACTTC. Protein: CASSLAFQETQYF.

This clonotype was counted only a few times. The chain joins TRBV3-1 to TRBJ2-1, with 13 bases fitting TRBD2. CDR3 length: 16 residues. The germline V gene encodes CDR1 LGHDT and CDR2 YNNKEL (reference sequence). Trimming at V came to 4 bases and at J to 8 bases, leaving 8 bases not matched to a gene. The CDR3, as DNA: TGTGCCAGCAGCCTCCCCGGGACTAGCGGGGTGGATGAGCAGTTCTTC. Residues: CASSLPGTSGVDEQFF.

The sample holds many counts of this clonotype. This sequence joins TRBV6-5 and TRBJ1-4; 7 bases match TRBD1. The ends lost 4 bases at V and 8 bases at J; junction bases unmatched: 7. The CDR3 length is 14 residues. The germline gives CDR1 MNHEY, CDR2 SVGAGI. The CDR3 sequence is CASSSQGGGEKLFF. The CDR3 region has the DNA TGTGCCAGCAGTTCCCAGGGGGGGGGCGAAAAACTGTTTTTT.